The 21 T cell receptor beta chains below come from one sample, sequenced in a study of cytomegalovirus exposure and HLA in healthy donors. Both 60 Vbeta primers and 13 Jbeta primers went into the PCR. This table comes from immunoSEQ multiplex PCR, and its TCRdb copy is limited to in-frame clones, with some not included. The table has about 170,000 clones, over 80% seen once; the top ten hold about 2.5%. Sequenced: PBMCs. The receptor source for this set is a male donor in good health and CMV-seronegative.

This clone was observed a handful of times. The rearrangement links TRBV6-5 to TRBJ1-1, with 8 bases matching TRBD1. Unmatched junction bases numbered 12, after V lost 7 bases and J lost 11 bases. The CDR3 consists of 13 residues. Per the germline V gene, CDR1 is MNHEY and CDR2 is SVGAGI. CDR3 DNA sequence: TGTGCCAGCACCGAACGACAGGGGCTGAGGGCTTTCTTT. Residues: CASTERQGLRAFF.

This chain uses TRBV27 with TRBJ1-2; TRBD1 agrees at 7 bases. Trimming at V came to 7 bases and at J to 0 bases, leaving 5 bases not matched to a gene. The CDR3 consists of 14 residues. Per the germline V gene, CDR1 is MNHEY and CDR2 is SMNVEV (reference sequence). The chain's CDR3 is CASTRTGSNYGYTF. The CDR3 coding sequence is TGTGCCAGCACCCGGACAGGTTCTAACTATGGCTACACCTTC.

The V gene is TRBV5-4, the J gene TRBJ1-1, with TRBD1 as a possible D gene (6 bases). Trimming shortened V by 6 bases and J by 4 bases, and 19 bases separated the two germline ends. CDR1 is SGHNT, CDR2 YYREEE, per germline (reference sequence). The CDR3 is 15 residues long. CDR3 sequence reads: CASTIGGRTVTEAFF. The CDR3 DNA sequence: TGTGCCAGCACGATAGGGGGACGGACCGTCACTGAAGCTTTCTTT.

The CDR3 region is CASTRGAGGYGYTF. CDR3 nucleotides: TGTGCCAGCACCCGAGGGGCAGGGGGCTATGGCTACACCTTC. This chain connects TRBV2 to TRBJ1-2; 7 positions agree with TRBD1. Germline-derived CDR1 and CDR2 are SNHLY and FYNNEI. The CDR3 is 14 amino acids. Trimming removed 7 bases from V and 4 bases from J; junction bases left unmatched: 9.

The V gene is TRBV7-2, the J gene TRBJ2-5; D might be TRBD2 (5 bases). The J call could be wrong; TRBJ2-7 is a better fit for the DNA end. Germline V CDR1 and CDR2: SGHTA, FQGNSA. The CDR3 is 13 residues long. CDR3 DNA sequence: TGTGCCAGCAGCTCGGGATCTTCCTACGAGCAGTACTTC. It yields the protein CASSSGSSYEQYF.

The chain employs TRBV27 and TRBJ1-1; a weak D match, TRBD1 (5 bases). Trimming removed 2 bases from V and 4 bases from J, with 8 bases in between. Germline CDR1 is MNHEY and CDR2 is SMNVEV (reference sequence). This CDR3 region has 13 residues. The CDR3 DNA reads TGTGCCAGCAGTTTAGGAGGGGTCACTGAAGCTTTCTTT. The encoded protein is CASSLGGVTEAFF.

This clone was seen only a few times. The CDR3 is CAWQGAGGANVLTF. The CDR3 DNA reads TGTGCCTGGCAGGGGGCGGGGGGGGCCAACGTCCTGACTTTC. The chain uses TRBV30 and TRBJ2-6; 8 bases are shared with TRBD1. The CDR3 extends over 14 amino acids. The germline gives CDR1 GTSNPN, CDR2 SVGIG (reference sequence). With V trimmed by 5 bases and J by 4 bases, 4 bases remained unmatched. The full variable domain, rest sourced from reference TRBV30 and TRBJ2-6, is SQTIHQWPATLVQPVGSPLSLECTVEGTSNPNLYWYRQAAGRGLQLLFYSVGIGQISSEVPQNLSASRPQDRQFILSSKKLLLSDSGFYLCAWQGAGGANVLTFGAGSRLTVL.

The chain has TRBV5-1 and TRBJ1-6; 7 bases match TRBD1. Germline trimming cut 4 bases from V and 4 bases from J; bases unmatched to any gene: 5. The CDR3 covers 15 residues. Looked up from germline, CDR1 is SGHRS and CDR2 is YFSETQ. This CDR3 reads CASSRDRLYNSPLHF. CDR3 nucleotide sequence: TGCGCCAGCAGCCGGGACAGATTATATAATTCACCCCTCCACTTT.

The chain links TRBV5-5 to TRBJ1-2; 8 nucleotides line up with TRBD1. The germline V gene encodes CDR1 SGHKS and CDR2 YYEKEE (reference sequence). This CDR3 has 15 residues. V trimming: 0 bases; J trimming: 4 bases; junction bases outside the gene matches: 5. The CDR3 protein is CASSLGRQGAYGYTF. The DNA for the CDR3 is TGTGCCAGCAGCTTGGGACGGCAGGGGGCCTATGGCTACACCTTC.

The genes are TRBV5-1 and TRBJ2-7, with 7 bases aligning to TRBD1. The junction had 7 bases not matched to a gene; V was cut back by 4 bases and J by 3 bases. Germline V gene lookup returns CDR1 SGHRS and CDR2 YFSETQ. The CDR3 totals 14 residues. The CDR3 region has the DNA TGCGCCAGCAGCCCAAGACGACAGGGCTACGAGCAGTACTTC. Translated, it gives CASSPRRQGYEQYF.

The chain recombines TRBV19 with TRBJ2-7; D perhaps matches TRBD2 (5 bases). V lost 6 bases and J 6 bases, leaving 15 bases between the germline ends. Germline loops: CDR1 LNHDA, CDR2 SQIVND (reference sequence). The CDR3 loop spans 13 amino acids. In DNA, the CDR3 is TGTGCCAGTAGCAGTCTACGGGGTATCGAGCAGTACTTC. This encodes CASSSLRGIEQYF.

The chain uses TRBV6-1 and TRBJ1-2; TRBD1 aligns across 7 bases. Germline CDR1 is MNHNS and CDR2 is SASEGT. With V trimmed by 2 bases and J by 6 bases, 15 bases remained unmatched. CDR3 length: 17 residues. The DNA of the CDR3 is TGTGCCAGCAGTGAACCTACAGGGGTTCCCCCAACACATGGCTACACCTTC. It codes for CASSEPTGVPPTHGYTF.

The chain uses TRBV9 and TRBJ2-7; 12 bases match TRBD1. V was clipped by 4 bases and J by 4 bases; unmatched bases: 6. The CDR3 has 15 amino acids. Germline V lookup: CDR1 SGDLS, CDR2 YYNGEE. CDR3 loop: CASSPEGQGAYEQYF. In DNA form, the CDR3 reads TGTGCCAGCAGCCCAGAGGGACAGGGGGCTTACGAGCAGTACTTC.

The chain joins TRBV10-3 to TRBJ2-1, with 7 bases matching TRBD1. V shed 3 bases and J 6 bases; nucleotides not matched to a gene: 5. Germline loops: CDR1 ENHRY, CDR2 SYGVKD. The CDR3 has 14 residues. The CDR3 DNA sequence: TGTGCCATCAGTGACAGGGGACAGTCCAATGAGCAGTTCTTC. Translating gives CAISDRGQSNEQFF.

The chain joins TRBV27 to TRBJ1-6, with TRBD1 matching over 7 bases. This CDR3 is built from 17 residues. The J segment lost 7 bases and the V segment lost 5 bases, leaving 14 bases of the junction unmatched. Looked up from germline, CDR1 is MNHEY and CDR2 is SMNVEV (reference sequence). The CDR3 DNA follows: TGTGCCAGCAGTCCAACCCAGAGTAGGGGGCGGAATTCACCCCTCCACTTT. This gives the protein CASSPTQSRGRNSPLHF.

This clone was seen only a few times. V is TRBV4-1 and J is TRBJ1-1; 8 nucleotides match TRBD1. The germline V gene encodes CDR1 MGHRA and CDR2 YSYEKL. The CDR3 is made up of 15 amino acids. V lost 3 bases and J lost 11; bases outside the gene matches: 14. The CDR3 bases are TGCGCCAGCAGCCACGACCGGACAGGGACTGTTGAGGCTTTCTTT. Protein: CASSHDRTGTVEAFF.

CDR3: CASTKGTGLRNEQFF. The CDR3 DNA is TGTGCCAGCACCAAGGGAACGGGACTACGAAATGAGCAGTTCTTC. This sequence joins TRBV6-6 and TRBJ2-1; 7 nucleotides align to TRBD2. Trimming took 7 bases from V and 7 from J; bases not matched to a gene: 13. The CDR3 has 15 residues. Looked up from germline, CDR1 is MNHNY and CDR2 is SVGAGI (reference sequence).

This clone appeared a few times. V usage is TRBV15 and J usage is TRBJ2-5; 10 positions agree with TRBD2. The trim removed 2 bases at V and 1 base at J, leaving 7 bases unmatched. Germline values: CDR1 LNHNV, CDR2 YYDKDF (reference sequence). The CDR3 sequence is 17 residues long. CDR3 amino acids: CATSRFSGGRLQETQYF. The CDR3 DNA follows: TGTGCCACCAGCAGATTTAGCGGGGGGAGACTCCAAGAGACCCAGTACTTC.

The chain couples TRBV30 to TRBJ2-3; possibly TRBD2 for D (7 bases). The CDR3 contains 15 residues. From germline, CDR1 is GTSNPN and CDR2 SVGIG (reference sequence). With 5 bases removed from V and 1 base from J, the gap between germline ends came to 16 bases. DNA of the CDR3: TGTGCCTGGGGGGGGGACATACAAGGCACAGATACGCAGTATTTT. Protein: CAWGGDIQGTDTQYF.

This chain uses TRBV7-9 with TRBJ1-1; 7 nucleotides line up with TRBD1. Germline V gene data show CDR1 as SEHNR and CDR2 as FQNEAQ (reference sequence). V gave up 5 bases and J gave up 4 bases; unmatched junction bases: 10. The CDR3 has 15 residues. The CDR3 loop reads CASSAKGGWGTEAFF. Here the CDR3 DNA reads TGTGCCAGCAGCGCTAAAGGGGGCTGGGGCACTGAAGCTTTCTTT.

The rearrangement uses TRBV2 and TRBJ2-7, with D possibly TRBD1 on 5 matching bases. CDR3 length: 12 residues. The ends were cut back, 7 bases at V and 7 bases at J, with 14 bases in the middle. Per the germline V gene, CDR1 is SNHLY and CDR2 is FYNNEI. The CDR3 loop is CASNLLGREQYF. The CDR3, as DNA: TGTGCCAGCAATCTACTGGGGCGGGAGCAGTACTTC.